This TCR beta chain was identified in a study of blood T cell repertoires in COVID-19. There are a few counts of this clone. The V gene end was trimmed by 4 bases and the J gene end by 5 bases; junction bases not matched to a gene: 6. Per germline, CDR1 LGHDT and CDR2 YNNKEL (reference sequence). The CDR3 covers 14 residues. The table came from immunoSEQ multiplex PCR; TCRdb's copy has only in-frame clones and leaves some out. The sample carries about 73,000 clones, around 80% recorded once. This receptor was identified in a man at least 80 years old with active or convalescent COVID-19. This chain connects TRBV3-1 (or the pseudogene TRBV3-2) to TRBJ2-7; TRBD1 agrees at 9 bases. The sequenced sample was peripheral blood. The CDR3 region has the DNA TGTGCCAGCAGCCTACGACAGGGGGGCGACGAGCAGTACTTC. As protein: CASSLRQGGDEQYF.